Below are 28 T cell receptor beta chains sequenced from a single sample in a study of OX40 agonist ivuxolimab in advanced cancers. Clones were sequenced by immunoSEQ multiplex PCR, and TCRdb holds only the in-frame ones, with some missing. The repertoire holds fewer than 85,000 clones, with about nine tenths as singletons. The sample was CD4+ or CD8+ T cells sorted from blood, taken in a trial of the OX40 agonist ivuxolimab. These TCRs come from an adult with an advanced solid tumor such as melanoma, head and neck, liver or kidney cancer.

The CDR3 protein is CSASRAGEQYF. CDR3 coding DNA: TGCAGTGCTAGCAGAGCAGGCGAGCAGTACTTC. The chain has TRBV20-1 and TRBJ2-7; D remains ambiguous. The CDR3 is 11 residues long. V gave up 3 bases and J gave up 6 bases, with 9 bases separating them. CDR1 is DFQATT and CDR2 is SNEGSKA in the germline V gene (reference sequence).

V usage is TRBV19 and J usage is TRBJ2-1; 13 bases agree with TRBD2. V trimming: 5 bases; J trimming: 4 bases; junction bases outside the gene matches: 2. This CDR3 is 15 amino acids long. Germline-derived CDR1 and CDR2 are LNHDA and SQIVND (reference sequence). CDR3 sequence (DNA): TGTGCCAGTAGTTGGGGACTAGCGGGATACAATGAGCAGTTCTTC. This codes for CASSWGLAGYNEQFF.

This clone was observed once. The CDR3 loop is CASSLWPIYF. CDR3 nucleotides: TGTGCCAGCAGTTTATGGCCCATATATTTT. The chain combines TRBV27 with TRBJ1-3; D is ambiguous. Trimming shortened V by 1 base and J by 11 bases, and 3 bases separated the two germline ends. The CDR3 contains 10 residues. Germline V gene lookup returns CDR1 MNHEY and CDR2 SMNVEV (reference sequence).

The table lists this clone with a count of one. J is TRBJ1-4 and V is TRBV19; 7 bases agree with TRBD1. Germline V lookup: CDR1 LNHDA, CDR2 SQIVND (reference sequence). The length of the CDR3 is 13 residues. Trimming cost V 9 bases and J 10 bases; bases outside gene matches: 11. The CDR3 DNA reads TGTGCCAGCCGACAGGGCCCTAGGGTAAAACTGTTTTTT. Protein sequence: CASRQGPRVKLFF.

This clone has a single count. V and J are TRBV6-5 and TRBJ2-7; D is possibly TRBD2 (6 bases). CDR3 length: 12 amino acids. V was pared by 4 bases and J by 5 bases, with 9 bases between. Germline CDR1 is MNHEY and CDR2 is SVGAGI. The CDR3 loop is CASSLGLNEQYF. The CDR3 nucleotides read TGTGCCAGCAGTTTGGGACTTAACGAGCAGTACTTC.

CDR3 residues: CASSYSVDPSSYEQYF. As DNA, the CDR3 is TGTGCCAGCAGTTACTCGGTTGATCCGAGCTCCTACGAGCAGTACTTC. This chain links TRBV28 with TRBJ2-7; no clear D. Germline-derived CDR1 and CDR2 are MDHEN and SYDVKM. There are 16 residues in the CDR3. Trimming removed 4 bases from V and 0 bases from J, with 16 bases in between.

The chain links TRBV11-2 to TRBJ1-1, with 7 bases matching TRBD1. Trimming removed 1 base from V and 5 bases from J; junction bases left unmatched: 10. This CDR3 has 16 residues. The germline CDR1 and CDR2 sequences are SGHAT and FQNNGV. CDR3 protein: CASSLALDRYGTEAFF. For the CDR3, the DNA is TGTGCCAGCAGCTTAGCCCTGGACAGGTATGGTACTGAAGCTTTCTTT.

The DNA for the CDR3 is TGCGCCAGCAGCCTAGCGGGGGGGCCCCCTTACAATGAGCAGTTCTTC. It specifies CASSLAGGPPYNEQFF. V gene TRBV10-1 combines with J gene TRBJ2-1; 12 bases fit TRBD2. Trimming at V came to 6 bases and at J to 4 bases, leaving 7 bases not matched to a gene. Germline CDR1 and CDR2: WNHNN and SYGVQD (reference sequence). This CDR3 contains 16 residues.

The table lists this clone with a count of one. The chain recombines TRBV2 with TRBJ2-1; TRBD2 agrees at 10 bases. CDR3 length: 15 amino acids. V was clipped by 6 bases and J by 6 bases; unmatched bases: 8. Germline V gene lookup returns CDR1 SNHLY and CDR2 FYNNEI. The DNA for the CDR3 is TGTGCCAGCAGGGGGAGCGGGAGGGCCCTCAATGAGCAGTTCTTC. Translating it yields CASRGSGRALNEQFF.

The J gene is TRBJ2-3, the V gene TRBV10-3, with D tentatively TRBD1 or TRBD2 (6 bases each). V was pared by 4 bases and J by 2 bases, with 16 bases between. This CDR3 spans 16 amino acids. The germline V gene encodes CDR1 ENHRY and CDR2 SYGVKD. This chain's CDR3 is CAISASSRGDTDTQYF. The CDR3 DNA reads TGTGCCATCAGTGCATCGAGTAGGGGGGACACAGATACGCAGTATTTT.

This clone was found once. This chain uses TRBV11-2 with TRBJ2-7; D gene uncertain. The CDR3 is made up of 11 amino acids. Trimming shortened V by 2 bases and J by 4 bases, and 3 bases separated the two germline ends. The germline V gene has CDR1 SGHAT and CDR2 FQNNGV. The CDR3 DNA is TGTGCCAGCAGCTTAATGTACGAGCAGTACTTC. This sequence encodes CASSLMYEQYF.

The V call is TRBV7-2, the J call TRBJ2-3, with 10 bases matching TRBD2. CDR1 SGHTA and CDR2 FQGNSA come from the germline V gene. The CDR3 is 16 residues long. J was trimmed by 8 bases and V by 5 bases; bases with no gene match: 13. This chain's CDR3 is CASSELAGQTGGTQYF. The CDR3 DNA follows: TGTGCCAGCAGCGAACTAGCGGGGCAAACGGGGGGTACGCAGTATTTT.

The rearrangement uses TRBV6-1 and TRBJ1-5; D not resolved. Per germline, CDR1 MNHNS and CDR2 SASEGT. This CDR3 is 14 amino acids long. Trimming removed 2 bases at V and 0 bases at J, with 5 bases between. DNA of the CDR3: TGTGCCAGCAGTGAAAGTGGTAGCAATCAGCCCCAGCATTTT. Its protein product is CASSESGSNQPQHF.

The CDR3 DNA is TGTGCCAGCAGCTTCCTGACGTTCAACTATGGCTACACCTTC. This codes for CASSFLTFNYGYTF. The V and J genes are TRBV7-9 and TRBJ1-2; D is ambiguous. The CDR3 runs 14 residues. The V end was cut by 3 bases, the J end by 2 bases, with 10 bases between. Germline V gives CDR1 SEHNR, CDR2 FQNEAQ (reference sequence).

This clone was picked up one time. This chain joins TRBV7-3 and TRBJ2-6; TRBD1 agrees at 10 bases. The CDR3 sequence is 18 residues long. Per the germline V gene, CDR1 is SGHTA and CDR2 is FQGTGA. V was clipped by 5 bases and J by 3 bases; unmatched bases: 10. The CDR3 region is CASSALGQGTRGANVLTF. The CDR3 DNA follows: TGTGCCAGCAGCGCCCTGGGACAGGGGACTCGTGGGGCCAACGTCCTGACTTTC.

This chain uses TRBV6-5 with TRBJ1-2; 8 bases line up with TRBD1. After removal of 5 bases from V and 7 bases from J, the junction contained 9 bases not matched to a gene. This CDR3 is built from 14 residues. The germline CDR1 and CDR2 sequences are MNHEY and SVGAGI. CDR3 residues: CASSGPGQVVGYTF. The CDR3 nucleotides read TGTGCCAGCAGTGGCCCGGGACAGGTCGTTGGCTACACCTTC.

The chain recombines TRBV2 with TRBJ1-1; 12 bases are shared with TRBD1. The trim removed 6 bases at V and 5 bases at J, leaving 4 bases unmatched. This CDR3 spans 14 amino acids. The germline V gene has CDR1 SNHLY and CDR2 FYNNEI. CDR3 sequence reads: CASRGDRGHTEAFF. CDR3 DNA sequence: TGTGCCAGCAGAGGGGACAGGGGGCATACTGAAGCTTTCTTT.

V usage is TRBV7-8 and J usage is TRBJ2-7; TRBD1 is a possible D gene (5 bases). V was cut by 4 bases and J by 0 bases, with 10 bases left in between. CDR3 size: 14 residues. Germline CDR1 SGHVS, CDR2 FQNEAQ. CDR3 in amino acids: CASSSTVSSYEQYF. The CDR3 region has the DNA TGTGCCAGCAGCTCGACAGTGAGCTCCTACGAGCAGTACTTC.

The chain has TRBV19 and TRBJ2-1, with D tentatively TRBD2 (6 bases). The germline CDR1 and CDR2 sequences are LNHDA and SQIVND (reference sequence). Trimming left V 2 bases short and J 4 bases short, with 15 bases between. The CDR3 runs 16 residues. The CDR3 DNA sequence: TGTGCCAGTAGTATAAGGGCAGGGAGGCGTTACAATGAGCAGTTCTTC. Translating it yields CASSIRAGRRYNEQFF.

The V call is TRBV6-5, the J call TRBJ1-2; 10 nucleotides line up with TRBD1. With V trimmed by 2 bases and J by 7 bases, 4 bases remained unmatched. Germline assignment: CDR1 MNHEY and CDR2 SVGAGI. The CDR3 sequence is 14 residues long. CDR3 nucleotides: TGTGCCAGCAGTTACGGGACAGGGGAAGGTGGCTACACCTTC. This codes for CASSYGTGEGGYTF.

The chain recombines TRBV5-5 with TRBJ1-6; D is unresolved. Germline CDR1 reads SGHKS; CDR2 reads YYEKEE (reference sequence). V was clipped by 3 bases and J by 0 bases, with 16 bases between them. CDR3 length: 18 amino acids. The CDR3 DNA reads TGTGCCAGCAGCTGGTCTCCAGTACTAAGCTCCTATAATTCACCCCTCCACTTT. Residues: CASSWSPVLSSYNSPLHF.

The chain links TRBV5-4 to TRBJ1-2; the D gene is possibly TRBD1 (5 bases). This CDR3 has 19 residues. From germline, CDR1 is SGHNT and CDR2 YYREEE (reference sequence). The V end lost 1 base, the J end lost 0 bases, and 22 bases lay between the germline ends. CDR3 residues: CASSLPPLGAGKANYGYTF. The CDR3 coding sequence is TGTGCCAGCAGCTTGCCTCCCCTTGGGGCCGGTAAAGCTAACTATGGCTACACCTTC.

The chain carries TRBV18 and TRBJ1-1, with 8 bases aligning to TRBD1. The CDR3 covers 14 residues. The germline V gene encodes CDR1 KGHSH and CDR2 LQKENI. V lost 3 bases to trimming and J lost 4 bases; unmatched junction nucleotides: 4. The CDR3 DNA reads TGTGCCAGCTCACCTGACAGGGGTGCCACTGAAGCTTTCTTT. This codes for CASSPDRGATEAFF. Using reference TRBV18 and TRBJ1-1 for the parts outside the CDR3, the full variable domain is NAGVMQNPRHLVRRRGQEARLRCSPMKGHSHVYWYRQLPEEGLKFMVYLQKENIIDESGMPKERFSAEFPKEGPSILRIQQVVRGDSAAYFCASSPDRGATEAFFGQGTRLTVV.

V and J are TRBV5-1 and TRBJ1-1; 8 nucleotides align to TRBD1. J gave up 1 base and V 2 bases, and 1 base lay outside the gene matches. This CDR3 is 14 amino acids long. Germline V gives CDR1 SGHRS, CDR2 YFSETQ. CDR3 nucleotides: TGCGCCAGCAGCTTCGGACAGGGGAACACTGAAGCTTTCTTT. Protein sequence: CASSFGQGNTEAFF.

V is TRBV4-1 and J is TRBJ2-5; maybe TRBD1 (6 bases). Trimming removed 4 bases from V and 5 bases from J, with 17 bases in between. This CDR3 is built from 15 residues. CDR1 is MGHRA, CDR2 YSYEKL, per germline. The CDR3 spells CASSRSTRGRETQYF. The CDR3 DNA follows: TGCGCCAGCAGCCGAAGTACCAGGGGTAGGGAGACCCAGTACTTC.

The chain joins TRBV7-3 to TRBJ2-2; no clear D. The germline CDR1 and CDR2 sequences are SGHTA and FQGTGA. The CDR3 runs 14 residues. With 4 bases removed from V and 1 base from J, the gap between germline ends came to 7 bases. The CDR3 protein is CASSSTLNTGELFF. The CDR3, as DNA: TGTGCCAGCAGCTCCACATTGAACACCGGGGAGCTGTTTTTT.

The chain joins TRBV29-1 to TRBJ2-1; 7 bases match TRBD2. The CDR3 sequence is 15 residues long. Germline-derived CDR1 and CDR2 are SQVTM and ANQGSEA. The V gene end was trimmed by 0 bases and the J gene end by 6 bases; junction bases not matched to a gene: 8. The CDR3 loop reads CSVEDRGGSLNEQFF. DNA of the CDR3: TGCAGCGTTGAAGATCGCGGGGGATCCCTCAATGAGCAGTTCTTC.

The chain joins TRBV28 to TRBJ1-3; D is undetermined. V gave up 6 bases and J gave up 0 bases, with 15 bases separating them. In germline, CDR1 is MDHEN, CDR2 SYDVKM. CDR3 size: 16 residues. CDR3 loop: CASRAPSTISGNTIYF. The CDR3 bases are TGTGCCAGCAGGGCTCCCTCGACGATCTCTGGAAACACCATATATTTT.